This T cell receptor (beta chain) was profiled in a study of tumor-infiltrating lymphocytes in primary liver carcinoma. Study-level information: Those sampled were patients whose primary liver carcinoma was treated by surgical resection.

General study points: Tumor-adjacent and tumor-blood pairs shared less of their repertoires than tumor region pairs shared. Samples were bulk unsorted, so CD4+ and CD8+ repertoires were not compared.

Note on this clonotype: Its antigen is unknown. The junction differs from germline at one of its ends, possibly a read error.

A primer in the constant region served to generate TCR beta cDNA from roughly 550 ng of total RNA. Construction of TCR beta libraries relied on three successive nested multiplex PCR rounds employing slightly modified ARM-PCR. TCRdb re-called the multiplex PCR reads through MiXCR, storing one row per CDR3 protein. Of hundreds of thousands of distinct CDR3 sequences detected, more than 55% appear once; the ten largest clones hold approximately 9%. Unsorted whole blood supplied the RNA, and germline DNA was extracted too. Treatment-naive at the time, the patients had chronic HBV infection. Sequencing input: peripheral blood. This TCR came from a middle-aged man with primary liver carcinoma and hepatitis B virus infection.

CDR3: CTSSPGQTYEQYF. CDR3 coding DNA: TGTACCAGCAGCCCGGGACAGACTTACGAGCAATACTTC. The chain carries TRBV4-2 and TRBJ2-7; 7 bases match TRBD1. Per germline, CDR1 LGHNA and CDR2 YNFKEQ. The CDR3 loop spans 13 amino acids.